One and the same sample provided the 13 T cell receptor beta chains below, sequenced in a study of molecular identifiers for immune sequencing clone quantification. TCRdb ran MiXCR on the PCR reads and lists one entry per CDR3 protein. The sample has 600,000 to 650,000 distinct CDR3 sequences, less than 20% seen once; the top ten hold 0.7% to 1%. Specimen: naive CD8+ T cells from blood, with Jurkat cell RNA spiked in. Sample subset: FACS-sorted CD8+CD4-CCR7+CD45RA+ naive T cells. These receptors all come from a human donor in good health. Some libraries in this study had Jurkat cell RNA spiked in.

The CDR3 loop is CASSFTAGGSGYEQYF. The CDR3 DNA reads TGTGCCAGCAGTTTCACTGCAGGAGGATCGGGCTACGAGCAGTACTTC. This chain links TRBV6-5 with TRBJ2-7, with a tentative D call TRBD2 (5 bases). CDR1 and CDR2 (germline): MNHEY, SVGAGI. Trimming stripped 4 bases from V and 3 bases from J, with 19 bases between. The CDR3 is made up of 16 amino acids.

A word on this clonotype: A much larger clone differs from this one at a single base, so this may be a read error. This chain uses TRBV4-3 with TRBJ2-1; 9 bases are a match to TRBD1. From germline, CDR1 is LGHNA and CDR2 YSLEER. The V and J ends lost 1 base and 9 bases, in that order; junction bases with no gene match: 7. The CDR3 consists of 15 residues. As DNA, the CDR3 is TGCGCCAGCAGCCAAGCTGGGACAGGGATTGTTGAGCAGTTCTTC. It encodes CASSQAGTGIVEQFF.

There are many counts of this clonotype. This chain uses TRBV19 with TRBJ2-3, with D perhaps matching TRBD2 (6 bases). Germline CDR1 reads LNHDA; CDR2 reads SQIVND (reference sequence). V was pared by 5 bases and J by 0 bases, with 15 bases between. The CDR3 runs to 16 residues. The CDR3, as DNA: TGTGCCAGTAGTTCCCGACTAGAAGCTAGCACAGATACGCAGTATTTT. The encoded protein is CASSSRLEASTDTQYF.

The table lists this clonotype with many counts. The chain carries TRBV9 and TRBJ2-2; TRBD1 might be the D (6 bases). Germline values: CDR1 SGDLS, CDR2 YYNGEE. The CDR3 contains 17 residues. The V end lost 3 bases, the J end lost 2 bases, and 17 bases lay between the germline ends. CDR3 amino acids: CASSARSRTVNTGELFF. CDR3 nucleotide sequence: TGTGCCAGCAGCGCCCGTAGCCGGACAGTTAACACCGGGGAGCTGTTTTTT.

This clonotype was counted many times. The chain employs TRBV4-2 and TRBJ2-1; D not certain. This CDR3 region has 14 residues. The V gene lost 0 bases and the J gene lost 8 bases, with 11 bases spanning the gap. Looked up from germline, CDR1 is LGHNA and CDR2 is YNFKEQ. CDR3 in amino acids: CASSQDTVSHEQFF. For the CDR3, the DNA is TGTGCCAGCAGCCAAGATACAGTTTCCCATGAGCAGTTCTTC.

In this sample, this clonotype turned up many times. The genes are TRBV7-6 and TRBJ2-1, with 9 positions matching TRBD2. This CDR3 region has 15 residues. Losses at the gene ends were 6 bases for V and 4 bases for J; bases not matched to a gene: 7. Germline lookup yields CDR1 SGHVS and CDR2 FNYEAQ. The CDR3 bases are TGTGCCAGCAGGTCGACTAGCGGAGATTACAATGAGCAGTTCTTC. This sequence encodes CASRSTSGDYNEQFF.

The sample holds one count of this clonotype. A much larger clone sits a single nucleotide away, making a read error possible. The chain has TRBV7-6 and TRBJ2-7; TRBD2 agrees at 9 bases. The CDR3 contains 14 residues. Germline assignment: CDR1 SGHVS and CDR2 FNYEAQ. The CDR3 nucleotides are TGTGCCAGCAGCTTAGAGCGGGGGGACTACGGGCAGTACTTC. As protein: CASSLERGDYGQYF.

A note on this clonotype: Here the CDR3 omits its conserved ending phenylalanine or tryptophan, so a read error is the likely source. The rearrangement links TRBV13 to TRBJ1-1; D uncertain. The germline gives CDR1 PRHDT, CDR2 FYEKMQ (reference sequence). V gave up 5 bases and J gave up 0 bases, with 7 bases separating them. The CDR3 covers 13 residues. CDR3 amino acids: CASSVGMNTEAFL. In nucleotides, the CDR3 is TGTGCCAGCAGCGTCGGGATGAACACTGAAGCTTTCCTT.

At least ten counts were recorded for this clonotype. The V call is TRBV6-6, the J call TRBJ1-1; tentative D call: TRBD1 (5 bases). V was pared by 2 bases and J by 7 bases, with 11 bases between. The CDR3 is 13 residues long. Per germline, CDR1 MNHNY and CDR2 SVGAGI (reference sequence). The CDR3 is CASSYRDHDEAFF. The CDR3 DNA sequence: TGTGCCAGCAGTTACCGGGACCACGATGAAGCTTTCTTT.

This clonotype showed up many times. The V gene is TRBV20-1, the J gene TRBJ2-7; perhaps TRBD2 as D (6 bases). V shed 1 base and J shed 7 bases, with 11 bases lying between them. Germline loops: CDR1 DFQATT, CDR2 SNEGSKA (reference sequence). The CDR3 extends over 12 amino acids. The DNA of the CDR3 is TGCAGTGCTAGAGCACCACGGGGGGAGCAGTACTTC. It yields the protein CSARAPRGEQYF.

This clonotype was detected ten times or more. CDR3 bases: TGTGCCAGCAGTGAAGAGGCCCAGGGTTATAGCAATCAGCCCCAGCATTTT. It codes for CASSEEAQGYSNQPQHF. This rearrangement joins TRBV6-1 to TRBJ1-5; a possible D gene is TRBD1 (5 bases). The CDR3 runs 17 residues. Trimming stripped 1 base from V and 0 bases from J, with 13 bases between. Per the germline V gene, CDR1 is MNHNS and CDR2 is SASEGT.

This clonotype was recorded many times. V and J are TRBV28 and TRBJ2-3; D unresolved. Germline loops: CDR1 MDHEN, CDR2 SYDVKM. V gave up 3 bases and J gave up 3 bases, with 25 bases separating them. The CDR3 has 19 residues. CDR3 nucleotides: TGTGCCAGCAGTTTGTTCGTCCTGGCGGATGGAGATTTGACAGATACGCAGTATTTT. It translates to CASSLFVLADGDLTDTQYF.

This clonotype was recorded at least ten times. V and J are TRBV27 and TRBJ2-7; the match to TRBD2 covers 7 bases. CDR3 length equals 15 residues. With V trimmed by 0 bases and J by 4 bases, 6 bases remained unmatched. Germline V gene lookup returns CDR1 MNHEY and CDR2 SMNVEV (reference sequence). This CDR3 is CASSLSFSGLYEQYF. The CDR3 coding sequence is TGTGCCAGCAGTTTATCTTTTAGCGGGCTGTACGAGCAGTACTTC.